This T cell receptor beta chain comes out of a study of beta chain features in type 1 diabetes. Study in general: Cell yields, age and gender were similar between patients and healthy donors. Regarding the study as a whole: Sampled from patients, naive, central memory and Treg TCRB repertoires appeared more similar than those sampled from healthy donors. The study found moderately but significantly shorter TCRB CDR3s in all four CD4+ subsets of Type 1 diabetes patients.

The sequenced template was cDNA made from the entire isolated RNA. Read counts averaged approximately 3.5 million for samples of naive, central memory and regulatory T cells. Method: immunoSEQ multiplex PCR; TCRdb's copy keeps in-frame clones and lacks some. The table lists 250,000 or so clones, around 20% of them singletons. With respect to this clone: Its antigen remains unidentified.

Germline V lookup: CDR1 GTSNPN, CDR2 SVGIG (reference sequence). This CDR3 is built from 14 residues. With V trimmed by 4 bases and J by 7 bases, 7 bases remained unmatched. The receptor comes from a woman aged 35 to 49 with type 1 diabetes. Sequencing input: naive CD4+ T cells from blood. V and J are TRBV30 and TRBJ2-3; the match to TRBD2 covers 11 bases. The chain's CDR3 is CAWIGLAGLNTQYF. DNA for the CDR3: TGTGCCTGGATCGGACTAGCGGGTTTGAATACGCAGTATTTT.